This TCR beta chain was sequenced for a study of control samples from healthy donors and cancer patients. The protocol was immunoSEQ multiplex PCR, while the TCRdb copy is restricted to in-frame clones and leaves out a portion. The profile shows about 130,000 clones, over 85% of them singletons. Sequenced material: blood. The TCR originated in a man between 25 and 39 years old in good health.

The CDR3 DNA reads as TGTGCCAGCAGCTTTCCCGGGACGGCTAAAAACATTCAGTACTTC. This translates into CASSFPGTAKNIQYF. This chain links TRBV5-4 with TRBJ2-4, with D perhaps assigned TRBD1 or TRBD2 (5 bases each). The V end lost 2 bases, the J end lost 4 bases, and 13 bases lay between the germline ends. Germline V gene lookup returns CDR1 SGHNT and CDR2 YYREEE (reference sequence). The CDR3 runs to 15 residues.